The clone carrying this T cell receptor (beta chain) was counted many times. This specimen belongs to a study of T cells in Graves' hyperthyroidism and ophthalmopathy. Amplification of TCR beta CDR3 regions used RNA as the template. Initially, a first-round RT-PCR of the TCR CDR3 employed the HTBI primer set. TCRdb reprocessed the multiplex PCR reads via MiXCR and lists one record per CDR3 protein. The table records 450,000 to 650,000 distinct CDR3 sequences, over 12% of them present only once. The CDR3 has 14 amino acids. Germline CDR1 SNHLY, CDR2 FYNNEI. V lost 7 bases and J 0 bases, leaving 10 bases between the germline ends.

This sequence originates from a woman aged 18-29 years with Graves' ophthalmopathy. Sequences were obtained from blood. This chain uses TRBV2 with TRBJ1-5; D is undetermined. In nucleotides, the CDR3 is TGTGCCAGCATGCGGGAGATTAGCAATCAGCCCCAGCATTTT. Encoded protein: CASMREISNQPQHF.